The clone carrying this T cell receptor (beta chain) was detected once. The target antigen is unknown. Here immunoSEQ multiplex PCR was the method, and the copy in TCRdb shows in-frame clones only, minus some. The sample shows 65,000 to 95,000 clones, around nine tenths of them seen only once. This sample is part of a study of OX40 agonist ivuxolimab in advanced cancers. About the research overall: A male proportion of 82.7% was recorded, with mean age approximately 60 years and range about 23 to 90. Partial responses were seen in three patients, one with hepatocellular carcinoma and two with cutaneous melanoma. The study, taken as a whole, reports: CD8+ T cells were the subset that, on average, had more expanded clones than CD4+. Among the nonresponders, some also had low normalized T-cell clonal expansion.

Between the trimmed V and J ends, which lost 4 bases and 1 base, there was a span of 10 bases. Germline CDR1 is GTSNPN and CDR2 is SVGIG (reference sequence). The CDR3 loop spans 13 amino acids. The sequence was collected from an adult with an advanced solid tumor such as melanoma, head and neck, liver or kidney cancer. The V gene is TRBV30, the J gene TRBJ2-5; D not certain. Specimen: CD4+ or CD8+ T cells sorted from blood, collected in a trial of the OX40 agonist ivuxolimab. The CDR3 loop reads CAWTPLPQETQYF. The CDR3 bases are TGTGCCTGGACCCCTTTACCCCAAGAGACCCAGTACTTC.